Given below is one TCR beta chain in context. Authors' data handling: Reference gene primer amplification gave estimated nucleated cell counts. Sequencing was performed with immunoSEQ multiplex PCR; in TCRdb, only in-frame clones are kept and a portion is missing. V, J and clone size derive from that table, while D and trimming were established from the DNA sequence. The sample shows about 190,000 clones, about 88% of them seen only once. This record comes from a study of blood T cell repertoires in COVID-19. Study overall: Acute-phase and convalescent COVID-19 samples originated in the United States, Italy and Spain. PBMCs, B-cell-depleted T cells, or T cells provided the cDNA or gDNA that made up the material.

The CDR3 is 16 residues long. The V gene's germline CDR1 is MDHEN and CDR2 SYDVKM. V lost 6 bases, J lost 7 bases, and 9 bases stayed unmatched. Sequenced: peripheral blood. The source is a man aged 65 to 79 with active or convalescent COVID-19. V usage is TRBV28 and J usage is TRBJ1-4, with 12 bases aligning to TRBD1. Here the CDR3 reads CASRAPGQGATEKLFF. CDR3 nucleotide sequence: TGTGCCAGCAGGGCCCCGGGACAGGGGGCTACTGAAAAACTGTTTTTT.